This T cell receptor beta chain is drawn from a study of cytomegalovirus exposure and HLA in healthy donors. General study findings and limits: Under in vitro conditions, a few CMV-associated chains were confirmed as specific for CMV antigens.

PCR primers comprised 60 Vbeta and 13 Jbeta primers. The repertoire was sequenced with immunoSEQ multiplex PCR; TCRdb's copy has only in-frame clones and lacks some. Seen here are about 47,000 clones, approximately 67% observed once, and the top ten hold approximately 6%. Regarding this clone: Its specificity is not known.

Sequencing was performed on PBMCs. This clonotype originated in a young man in good health and CMV-seronegative.

The CDR3 loop reads CASSVEGAPNYGYTF. The CDR3, as DNA: TGTGCCAGCAGCGTAGAAGGGGCACCGAACTATGGCTACACCTTC. The genes are TRBV9 and TRBJ1-2, with D perhaps matching TRBD1 (5 bases). Trimming removed 0 bases from V and 2 bases from J, with 11 bases in between. CDR3 length: 15 amino acids. CDR1 is SGDLS and CDR2 is YYNGEE in the germline V gene.